This TCR beta chain was obtained from a study of T cells in Graves' hyperthyroidism and ophthalmopathy. Findings and caveats of the study: Most clonotypes expanded in the thyroid (above 0.001) were also present in blood.

There are 14 residues in the CDR3. Germline V gives CDR1 SGHAT, CDR2 FQNNGV. V was pared by 5 bases and J by 3 bases, with 6 bases of the junction left unmatched. Recently diagnosed hyperthyroidism of less than 2 months' duration affected patients aged 18 to 65. Thyroid ultrasound and orbital computed tomography, with clinical symptoms and serum thyroxine and TRAb, informed diagnoses. This clonotype was seen just once. Its antigen remains unidentified. Researchers took RNA transcripts and amplified the TCR beta CDR3 regions from them. RT-PCR in the first round (using the HTBI primer set) targeted the TCR CDR3. Via MiXCR, TCRdb re-called the multiplex PCR reads, giving one row per CDR3 protein. The sample holds 300,000 to 350,000 distinct CDR3 sequences, about 20% seen once.

Material: blood. This clonotype was sampled from a woman between 45 and 65 years old with Graves' hyperthyroidism. This sequence joins TRBV11-2 and TRBJ2-5; TRBD1 matches 7 bases. The CDR3 DNA is TGTGCCAGCAGCAATACCGGGACAGAAGAGACCCAGTACTTC. This translates into CASSNTGTEETQYF.